This T cell receptor (beta chain) was sequenced during a study of beta chain features in type 1 diabetes. This CDR3 spans 11 amino acids. The V and J ends lost 6 bases and 3 bases respectively, with 3 bases between them. Germline V gene sequence: CDR1 SNHLY, CDR2 FYNNEI. This clone was observed a few times. The antigen is unknown. The study, taken as a whole, reports: Among all four CD4+ subsets, Type 1 diabetes patients had TCRB CDR3s that were moderately but significantly shorter. Patients with type 1 diabetes showed fewer VDJ junction insertions and more deletions.

The entirety of the isolated RNA underwent reverse transcription, so expressed TCRB transcripts were sequenced. Sequenced by immunoSEQ multiplex PCR; TCRdb stores in-frame clones only, minus some. Counted here are around 500,000 clones, about 32% occurring once; the ten biggest clones make up almost 0.065%. The sequence came from a man aged 18 to 35 in good health. Sequencing was done on a sample of naive CD4+ T cells from blood. This chain uses TRBV2 with TRBJ2-1; D unclear. The CDR3 loop reads CASSGYNEQFF. The CDR3 bases are TGTGCCAGCAGCGGCTACAATGAGCAGTTCTTC.